The 27 T cell receptor beta chains presented below share a single source sample, sequenced in a study of control samples from healthy donors and cancer patients. Using immunoSEQ multiplex PCR, the repertoire was profiled, and TCRdb retains in-frame clones only, with some absent. The sample has about 190,000 clones; around 93% are singletons. Specimen: blood. The origin of the receptors is a man aged 25-45 years in good health.

Here the CDR3 reads CASSLDGYTDTQYF. Here the CDR3 DNA reads TGTGCCAGCAGCTTAGACGGTTACACAGATACGCAGTATTTT. The chain employs TRBV5-4 and TRBJ2-3; D is unclear. Per germline, CDR1 SGHNT and CDR2 YYREEE (reference sequence). Trimming pared 2 bases from V and 2 bases from J, leaving 9 bases between. The CDR3 has 14 amino acids.

The chain couples TRBV6-6 to TRBJ2-7, with 7 bases lining up with TRBD2. The length of the CDR3 is 14 residues. V trimming: 2 bases; J trimming: 2 bases; junction bases outside the gene matches: 3. CDR1 and CDR2 (germline): MNHNY, SVGAGI (reference sequence). The CDR3 DNA is TGTGCCAGCAGTTACCCGGGAGGAGCCTACGAGCAGTACTTC. Translating it yields CASSYPGGAYEQYF.

The chain uses TRBV6-5 and TRBJ2-2; tentatively, D is TRBD1 or TRBD2 (5 bases each). The CDR3 is 16 amino acids. Germline V CDR1 and CDR2: MNHEY, SVGAGI. Trimming removed 2 bases from V and 2 bases from J, with 12 bases in between. In nucleotides, the CDR3 is TGTGCCAGCAGTTACCCCCCGGGACCTAACACCGGGGAGCTGTTTTTT. As protein: CASSYPPGPNTGELFF.

This clone came up a few times. The sample contains more than one DNA sequence encoding this CDR3. This chain uses TRBV3-1 (or the pseudogene TRBV3-2) with TRBJ1-3; tentative D call: TRBD1 (5 bases). This CDR3 comprises 14 residues. Germline CDR1 is LGHDT and CDR2 is YNNKEL (reference sequence). Trimming shortened V by 3 bases and J by 1 base, and 7 bases separated the two germline ends. CDR3 in amino acids: CASSQGDSGNTIYF. The CDR3 DNA is TGTGCCAGCAGCCAGGGGGATTCTGGAAACACCATATATTTT.

There are a few counts of this clone. Given the absence of the conserved phenylalanine or tryptophan at the CDR3 end, a read error is likely. The DNA is omitted, as the CDR3 cannot be located on it reliably, and the CDR3 follows TCRdb's listing. The chain is built from TRBV2 and TRBJ1-4. The CDR3 adds up to 13 amino acids, both ends counted. Germline V lookup: CDR1 SNHLY, CDR2 FYNNEI. The chain's CDR3 is CASSETFGLFKAT.

The chain joins TRBV20-1 to TRBJ2-1, with D hard to call. The CDR3 consists of 11 residues. The V gene's germline CDR1 is DFQATT and CDR2 SNEGSKA (reference sequence). V lost 0 bases and J lost 15, with 12 bases in between. CDR3 sequence: CSARDPSSPFF. The CDR3 bases are TGCAGTGCTAGAGACCCTTCTTCCCCGTTCTTC.

This clone was observed a single time. V and J are TRBV2 and TRBJ2-7; TRBD1 matches at 8 bases. CDR1 SNHLY and CDR2 FYNNEI come from the germline V gene. The CDR3 spans 15 residues. Losses at the gene ends were 5 bases for V and 3 bases for J; bases not matched to a gene: 9. The CDR3 DNA reads TGTGCCAGCAGTCCTCCGGGACAGGCTTACTACGAGCAGTACTTC. Protein: CASSPPGQAYYEQYF.

The V call is TRBV18, the J call TRBJ2-7; 13 bases are shared with TRBD2. Losses at the gene ends were 2 bases for V and 2 bases for J; bases not matched to a gene: 6. The CDR3 contains 17 residues. Germline V gene lookup returns CDR1 KGHSH and CDR2 LQKENI. The CDR3 loop reads CASSPAFTSGGAYEQYF. The CDR3 DNA reads as TGTGCCAGCTCACCAGCGTTTACTAGCGGGGGGGCCTACGAGCAGTACTTC.

In its sample, this clone was seen a few times. The chain employs TRBV3-1 (or the pseudogene TRBV3-2) and TRBJ2-3; TRBD1 matches 7 bases. This CDR3 region has 14 residues. Germline V CDR1 and CDR2: LGHDT, YNNKEL (reference sequence). Germline trimming cut 4 bases from V and 0 bases from J; bases unmatched to any gene: 1. CDR3 sequence: CASSRTGSTDTQYF. CDR3 nucleotides: TGTGCCAGCAGCCGGACAGGAAGCACAGATACGCAGTATTTT.

CDR3 sequence reads: CAWSALTGAAEQFF. The CDR3 nucleotides read TGTGCCTGGAGTGCCCTGACAGGGGCGGCTGAGCAGTTCTTC. This chain connects TRBV30 to TRBJ2-1; 8 nucleotides align to TRBD1. The V segment lost 1 base and the J segment 9 bases; nucleotides outside the gene matches: 8. The germline CDR1 and CDR2 sequences are GTSNPN and SVGIG (reference sequence). CDR3 length equals 14 residues. Combining the CDR3 with reference TRBV30 and TRBJ2-1 gives the whole variable domain SQTIHQWPATLVQPVGSPLSLECTVEGTSNPNLYWYRQAAGRGLQLLFYSVGIGQISSEVPQNLSASRPQDRQFILSSKKLLLSDSGFYLCAWSALTGAAEQFFGPGTRLTVL.

The rearrangement uses TRBV9 and TRBJ2-2; D possibly corresponds to TRBD1 (6 bases). The V gene lost 3 bases and the J gene lost 0 bases, with 18 bases spanning the gap. Per germline, CDR1 SGDLS and CDR2 YYNGEE. The CDR3 has 18 residues. CDR3 sequence reads: CASSEPYGQTANTGELFF. The DNA of the CDR3 is TGTGCCAGCAGCGAACCTTATGGACAGACCGCGAACACCGGGGAGCTGTTTTTT.

The chain employs TRBV27 and TRBJ1-2; 9 nucleotides line up with TRBD1. V was clipped by 6 bases and J by 3 bases; unmatched bases: 5. CDR1 and CDR2 (germline): MNHEY, SMNVEV (reference sequence). CDR3 size: 14 residues. Here the CDR3 reads CASSRQGEDYGYTF. CDR3 DNA sequence: TGTGCCAGCAGCAGACAGGGGGAAGACTATGGCTACACCTTC.

The V call is TRBV19, the J call TRBJ1-5; D gene uncertain. The V and J ends lost 3 bases and 4 bases respectively, with 16 bases between them. The CDR3 is made up of 16 amino acids. Germline loops: CDR1 LNHDA, CDR2 SQIVND (reference sequence). CDR3 region: CASSIKGQPTNQPQHF. Here the CDR3 DNA reads TGTGCCAGTAGTATTAAGGGCCAGCCCACTAATCAGCCCCAGCATTTT.

The rearrangement joins TRBV11-2 to TRBJ2-2; D is unresolved. The CDR3 spans 15 residues. Trimming removed 1 base from V and 5 bases from J, with 11 bases in between. Looked up from germline, CDR1 is SGHAT and CDR2 is FQNNGV. The CDR3 spells CASSLAAPGTGELFF. The DNA of the CDR3 is TGTGCCAGCAGCTTAGCAGCCCCCGGAACCGGGGAGCTGTTTTTT.

The V and J genes are TRBV19 and TRBJ1-6; no clear D. Germline V gene data show CDR1 as LNHDA and CDR2 as SQIVND (reference sequence). Trimming took 2 bases from V and 7 from J, leaving 12 bases between them. This CDR3 spans 15 amino acids. The CDR3 DNA reads as TGTGCCAGTAGTATAACACCCCCCGGGAATTCACCCCTCCACTTT. This encodes CASSITPPGNSPLHF.

This chain uses TRBV5-8 with TRBJ1-2; TRBD1 agrees at 9 bases. V shed 9 bases, J shed 4 bases, and the junction held 16 bases outside the gene matches. Germline lookup yields CDR1 SGHTS and CDR2 YDEGEE. CDR3 size: 16 residues. In DNA, the CDR3 is TGTGCCACCGGGGAAAGGGGACAGGGAAGTTTCTATGGCTACACCTTC. It translates to CATGERGQGSFYGYTF.

The rearrangement joins TRBV19 to TRBJ1-4; D is ambiguous. The CDR3 length is 14 residues. V shed 3 bases and J shed 0 bases, with 5 bases lying between them. CDR1 and CDR2 from the germline V gene are LNHDA and SQIVND (reference sequence). The CDR3 reads CASSIPPTNEKLFF. The DNA for the CDR3 is TGTGCCAGTAGTATCCCACCAACTAATGAAAAACTGTTTTTT.

J is TRBJ1-1 and V is TRBV27; D call uncertain. There are 11 residues in the CDR3. V was pared by 7 bases and J by 7 bases, with 10 bases between. Germline V gene data show CDR1 as MNHEY and CDR2 as SMNVEV (reference sequence). The CDR3 region is CASKGFGEAFF. The CDR3 nucleotides are TGTGCCAGCAAGGGATTTGGTGAAGCTTTCTTT.

V is TRBV7-2 and J is TRBJ2-1; 8 positions agree with TRBD1. Looked up from germline, CDR1 is SGHTA and CDR2 is FQGNSA. There are 14 residues in the CDR3. Trimming took 5 bases from V and 8 from J; bases not matched to a gene: 8. CDR3 bases: TGTGCCAGCAGCATGGACAGGGTTAGCGATGAGCAGTTCTTC. It encodes CASSMDRVSDEQFF.

The chain has TRBV5-1 and TRBJ2-7; 8 nucleotides agree with TRBD2. Trimming took 0 bases from V and 0 from J; bases not matched to a gene: 5. CDR1 SGHRS and CDR2 YFSETQ come from the germline V gene. The CDR3 is 16 amino acids. The CDR3 spells CASSLGISGASYEQYF. DNA of the CDR3: TGCGCCAGCAGCTTGGGAATTAGCGGGGCCTCCTACGAGCAGTACTTC.

The chain uses TRBV4-1 and TRBJ1-6, with 7 nucleotides matching TRBD1. The CDR3 consists of 18 residues. CDR1 MGHRA and CDR2 YSYEKL come from the germline V gene. The ends lost 0 bases at V and 12 bases at J; junction bases unmatched: 17. CDR3 in amino acids: CASSQDYAGQAIGKPLHF. In DNA form, the CDR3 reads TGCGCCAGCAGCCAAGATTACGCTGGACAGGCTATTGGTAAACCCCTCCACTTT.

CDR3 residues: CASSPTGMGNEKLFF. As DNA, the CDR3 is TGTGCCAGCAGCCCGACAGGGATGGGTAATGAAAAACTGTTTTTT. The V and J genes are TRBV7-2 and TRBJ1-4; the match to TRBD1 covers 7 bases. Germline V gene data show CDR1 as SGHTA and CDR2 as FQGNSA. The CDR3 covers 15 residues. J lost 4 bases, V lost 5 bases, and 7 bases had no gene match.

The genes are TRBV27 and TRBJ1-2, with TRBD1 identical over 7 bases. CDR1 and CDR2 from the germline V gene are MNHEY and SMNVEV (reference sequence). This CDR3 comprises 14 residues. Trimming removed 6 bases from V and 5 bases from J; junction bases left unmatched: 9. The CDR3 DNA sequence: TGTGCCAGCAGCAAGACCAGGGGGGAATATGGCTACACCTTC. Protein: CASSKTRGEYGYTF.

This chain joins TRBV12-3 or TRBV12-4 and TRBJ2-7, with D perhaps matching TRBD2 (6 bases). The CDR3 is 13 residues long. V lost 6 bases, J lost 0 bases, and 9 bases lay in between. The CDR3 sequence: CASRYGSSYEQYF. The CDR3 nucleotides read TGTGCCAGCAGATACGGGAGCTCCTACGAGCAGTACTTC.

The chain joins TRBV5-4 to TRBJ1-3; no clear D. Germline lookup yields CDR1 SGHNT and CDR2 YYREEE (reference sequence). This CDR3 comprises 15 residues. V was cut by 0 bases and J by 0 bases, with 7 bases left in between. DNA of the CDR3: TGTGCCAGCAGCTTGGACACGAGCTCTGGAAACACCATATATTTT. Protein sequence: CASSLDTSSGNTIYF.

The chain recombines TRBV27 with TRBJ2-2; D possibly corresponds to TRBD1 (5 bases). The germline CDR1 and CDR2 sequences are MNHEY and SMNVEV (reference sequence). The CDR3 contains 16 residues. Trimming pared 0 bases from V and 2 bases from J, leaving 10 bases between. The CDR3 bases are TGTGCCAGCAGTTTATCGGGCAGGGCTAACACCGGGGAGCTGTTTTTT. This codes for CASSLSGRANTGELFF.

The rearrangement uses TRBV9 and TRBJ2-7, with 9 nucleotides matching TRBD2. CDR3 length equals 15 residues. After removal of 1 base from V and 1 base from J, the junction contained 3 bases not matched to a gene. Germline CDR1 reads SGDLS; CDR2 reads YYNGEE. CDR3 protein: CASSVSGGTSYEQYF. DNA of the CDR3: TGTGCCAGCAGCGTAAGCGGGGGGACTTCCTACGAGCAGTACTTC.